This T cell receptor beta chain derives from a study of cytomegalovirus exposure and HLA in healthy donors. With 60 Vbeta and 13 Jbeta primers, the PCR was carried out. The method was immunoSEQ multiplex PCR; TCRdb's version includes in-frame clones alone and lacks a portion of them. Among roughly 120,000 clones listed, 60% to 85% were seen once. Trimming left V 0 bases short and J 13 bases short, with 19 bases between. There are 14 residues in the CDR3. Germline lookup yields CDR1 SGHRS and CDR2 YFSETQ. Notes on the study in general: Most TCR sequences showed up rarely, but some public TCRs showed up in many donors. 87-base-pair reads could not separate some V segments, including TRBV6-2 and TRBV6-3.

Points on this clone: Its antigen is unidentified.

The source material was PBMCs. This TCR came from a woman aged 35 to 49 in good health and CMV-seropositive. The chain joins TRBV5-1 to TRBJ2-5, with a weak D call TRBD2 (6 bases). The CDR3: CASSLGQPGLGPYF. The CDR3 DNA follows: TGCGCCAGCAGCTTGGGCCAACCGGGACTCGGACCGTACTTC. The full variable domain, completed using reference TRBV5-1 and TRBJ2-5, is KAGVTQTPRYLIKTRGQQVTLSCSPISGHRSVSWYQQTPGQGLQFLFEYFSETQRNKGNFPGRFSGRQFSNSRSEMNVSTLELGDSALYLCASSLGQPGLGPYFGPGTRLLVL.